This record looks at one T cell receptor (beta chain) sequence and its context. This sample was taken from a study of control samples from healthy donors and cancer patients. Sequencing used immunoSEQ multiplex PCR; TCRdb keeps in-frame clones, though not all of them. Among fewer than 70,000 clones listed, 90% to 95% were seen once. Sequencing used blood. The receptor's source is a man aged 25-45 years in good health.

Here the CDR3 reads CASSLVGGDYGYTF. The CDR3 DNA reads TGTGCCAGCAGCTTAGTAGGCGGCGACTATGGCTACACCTTC. The J gene is TRBJ1-2, the V gene TRBV7-2; D gene uncertain. This CDR3 contains 14 residues. Germline assignment: CDR1 SGHTA and CDR2 FQGNSA. The V end lost 1 base, the J end lost 3 bases, and 9 bases lay between the germline ends.